Below, 9 T cell receptor beta chains from the same sample are listed, as sequenced in a study of T cell clonotyping in hematopoietic cell transplantation. The protocol was immunoSEQ multiplex PCR, while the TCRdb copy is restricted to in-frame clones and leaves out a portion. The sample lists approximately 26,000 clones, approximately 80% occurring once. Time point noted: recipient sample about 28 days before transplant, after cytoreduction. Specimen: peripheral blood mononuclear cells, collected before stem cell transplant. The receptors come from a woman aged 60-70 years with acute myeloid leukemia. Some clones in this sample may be carry-over from other donors' samples.

The chain has TRBV7-3 and TRBJ1-1; D is perhaps TRBD1 (5 bases). The germline gives CDR1 SGHTA, CDR2 FQGTGA. Trimming shortened V by 3 bases and J by 1 base, and 6 bases separated the two germline ends. The CDR3 is 13 amino acids. This CDR3 is CASSFRENTEAFF. The CDR3 nucleotides are TGTGCCAGCAGCTTCAGGGAGAACACTGAAGCTTTCTTT.

The rearrangement links TRBV5-4 to TRBJ2-3; the D is unclear. This CDR3 spans 15 amino acids. Per the germline V gene, CDR1 is SGHNT and CDR2 is YYREEE (reference sequence). V gave up 1 base and J gave up 3 bases, with 12 bases separating them. The CDR3 DNA is TGTGCCAGCAGCTTGTCTAATACAGTGACAGATACGCAGTATTTT. Translating it yields CASSLSNTVTDTQYF.

The rearrangement uses TRBV5-1 and TRBJ2-3; perhaps TRBD2 as D (5 bases). The V end was cut by 2 bases, the J end by 0 bases, with 7 bases between. The CDR3 has 14 residues. CDR1 and CDR2 from the germline V gene are SGHRS and YFSETQ. CDR3 amino acids: CASSFSVSTDTQYF. In DNA form, the CDR3 reads TGCGCCAGCAGCTTTAGCGTGAGCACAGATACGCAGTATTTT.

The chain uses TRBV27 and TRBJ2-1, with 9 nucleotides matching TRBD2. Losses at the gene ends were 2 bases for V and 8 bases for J; bases not matched to a gene: 10. Germline V lookup: CDR1 MNHEY, CDR2 SMNVEV (reference sequence). This CDR3 has 16 amino acids. The CDR3 region is CASSLQDSGSDDEQFF. DNA of the CDR3: TGTGCCAGCAGTTTACAGGATAGCGGGAGTGACGATGAGCAGTTCTTC.

J is TRBJ2-7 and V is TRBV9; 9 bases align to TRBD1. Per germline, CDR1 SGDLS and CDR2 YYNGEE. The trim removed 2 bases at V and 4 bases at J, leaving 4 bases unmatched. The CDR3 extends over 14 amino acids. The CDR3 nucleotides are TGTGCCAGCAGCGTTACAGGGGGCGGATACGAGCAGTACTTC. Translating gives CASSVTGGGYEQYF.

In DNA, the CDR3 is TGTGCCAGCAGTTTACAGAGGACCTACGAGCAGTACTTC. This gives the protein CASSLQRTYEQYF. The rearrangement links TRBV27 to TRBJ2-7, with D unresolved. This CDR3 has 13 amino acids. V was clipped by 2 bases and J by 2 bases, with 7 bases between them. Germline loops: CDR1 MNHEY, CDR2 SMNVEV (reference sequence).

The chain couples TRBV12-5 to TRBJ2-5; perhaps D is TRBD1 or TRBD2 (5 bases each). There are 17 residues in the CDR3. The V and J ends lost 1 base and 2 bases respectively, with 17 bases between them. From germline, CDR1 is LGHNT and CDR2 FRNRAP. DNA for the CDR3: TGTGCTAGTGGTTTGGGGGACGGACCCTCTTTACAAGAGACCCAGTACTTC. It translates to CASGLGDGPSLQETQYF.

This clone was counted only a few times. J is TRBJ2-3 and V is TRBV4-1; 8 bases fit TRBD2. With V trimmed by 6 bases and J by 3 bases, 5 bases remained unmatched. There are 14 residues in the CDR3. The germline CDR1 and CDR2 sequences are MGHRA and YSYEKL. CDR3 bases: TGCGCCAGCAGAGCACTAGCGGAGACAGATACGCAGTATTTT. This sequence encodes CASRALAETDTQYF.

This chain uses TRBV25-1 with TRBJ2-3, with 7 bases lining up with TRBD1. The CDR3 totals 14 residues. V was clipped by 3 bases and J by 1 base; unmatched bases: 1. Looked up from germline, CDR1 is MGHDK and CDR2 is SYGVNS. The CDR3 DNA sequence: TGTGCCAGCAGTGAGGGACAGCGCACAGATACGCAGTATTTT. It specifies CASSEGQRTDTQYF.